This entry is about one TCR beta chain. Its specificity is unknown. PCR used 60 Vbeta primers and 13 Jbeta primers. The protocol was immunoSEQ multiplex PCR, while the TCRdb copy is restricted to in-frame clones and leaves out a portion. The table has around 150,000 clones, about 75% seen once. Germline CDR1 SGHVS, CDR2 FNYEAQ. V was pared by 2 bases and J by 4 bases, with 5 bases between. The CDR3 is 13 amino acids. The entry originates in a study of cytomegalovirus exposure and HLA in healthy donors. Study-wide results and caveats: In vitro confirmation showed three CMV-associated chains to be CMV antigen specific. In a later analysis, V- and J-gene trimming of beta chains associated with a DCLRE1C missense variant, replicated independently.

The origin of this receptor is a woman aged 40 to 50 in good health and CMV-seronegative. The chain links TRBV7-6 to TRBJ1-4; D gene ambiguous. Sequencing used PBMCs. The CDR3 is CASSLSVNEKLFF. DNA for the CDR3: TGTGCCAGCAGCTTATCGGTTAATGAAAAACTGTTTTTT.